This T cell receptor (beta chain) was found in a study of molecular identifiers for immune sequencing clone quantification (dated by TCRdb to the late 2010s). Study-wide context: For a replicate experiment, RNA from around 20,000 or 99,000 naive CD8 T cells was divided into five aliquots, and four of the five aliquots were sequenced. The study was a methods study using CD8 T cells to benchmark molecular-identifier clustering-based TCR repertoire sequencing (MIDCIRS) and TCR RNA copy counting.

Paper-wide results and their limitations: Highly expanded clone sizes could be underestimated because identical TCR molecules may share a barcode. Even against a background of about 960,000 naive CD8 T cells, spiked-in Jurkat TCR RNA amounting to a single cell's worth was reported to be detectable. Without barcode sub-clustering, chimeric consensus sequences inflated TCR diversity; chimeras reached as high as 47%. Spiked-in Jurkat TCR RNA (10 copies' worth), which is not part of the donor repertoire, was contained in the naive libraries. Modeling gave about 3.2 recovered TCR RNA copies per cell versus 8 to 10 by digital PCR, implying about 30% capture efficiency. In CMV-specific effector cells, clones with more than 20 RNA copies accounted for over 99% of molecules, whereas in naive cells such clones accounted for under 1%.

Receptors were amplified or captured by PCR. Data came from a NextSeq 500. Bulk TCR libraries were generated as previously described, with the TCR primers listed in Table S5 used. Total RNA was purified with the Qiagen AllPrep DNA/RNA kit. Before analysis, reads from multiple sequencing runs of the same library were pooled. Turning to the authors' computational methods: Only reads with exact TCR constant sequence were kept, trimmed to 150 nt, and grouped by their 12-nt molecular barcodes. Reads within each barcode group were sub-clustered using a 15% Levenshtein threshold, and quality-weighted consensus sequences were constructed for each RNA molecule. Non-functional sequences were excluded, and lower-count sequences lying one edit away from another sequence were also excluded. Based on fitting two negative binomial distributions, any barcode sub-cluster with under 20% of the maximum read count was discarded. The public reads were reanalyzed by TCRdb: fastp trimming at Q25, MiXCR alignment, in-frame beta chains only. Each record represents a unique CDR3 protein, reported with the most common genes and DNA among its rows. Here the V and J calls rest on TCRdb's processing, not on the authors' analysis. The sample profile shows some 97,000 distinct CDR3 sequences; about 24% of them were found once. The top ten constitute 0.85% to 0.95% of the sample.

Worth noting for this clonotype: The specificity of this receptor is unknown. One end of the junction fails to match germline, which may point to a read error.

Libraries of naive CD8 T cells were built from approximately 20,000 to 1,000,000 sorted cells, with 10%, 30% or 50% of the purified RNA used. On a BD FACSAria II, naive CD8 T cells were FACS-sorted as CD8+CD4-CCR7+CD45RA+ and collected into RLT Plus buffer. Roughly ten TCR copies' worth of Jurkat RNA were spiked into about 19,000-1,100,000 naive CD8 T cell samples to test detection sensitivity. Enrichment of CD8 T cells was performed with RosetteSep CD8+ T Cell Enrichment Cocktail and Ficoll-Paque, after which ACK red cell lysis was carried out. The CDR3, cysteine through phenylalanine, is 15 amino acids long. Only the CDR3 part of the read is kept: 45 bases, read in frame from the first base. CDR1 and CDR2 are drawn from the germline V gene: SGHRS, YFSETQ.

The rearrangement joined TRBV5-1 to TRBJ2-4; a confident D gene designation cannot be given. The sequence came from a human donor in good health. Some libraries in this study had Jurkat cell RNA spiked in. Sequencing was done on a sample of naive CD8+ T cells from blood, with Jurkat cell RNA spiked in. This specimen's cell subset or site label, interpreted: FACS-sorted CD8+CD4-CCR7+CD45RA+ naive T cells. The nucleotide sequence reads TGCGCCAGCAGCGGAGTAGACCTAACCAAAGACATTCGGTACTTC. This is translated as CASSGVDLTKDIRYF.